The sequence of this T cell receptor beta chain was determined in a study of post-analysis software for immune sequencing data. On the study more broadly: The courses of disease that were included comprised relapsing-remitting, secondary progressive and progressive-relapsing multiple sclerosis. Regarding the study as a whole: Same-batch preparations were strongly co-clustered by F measure. Significantly lower normalized Chao1 diversity was found in patients with multiple sclerosis relative to controls.

Each TCR beta cDNA library carried unique molecular identifiers. With roughly 0.9 to 11 million T cells as the source, a few hundred thousand cDNA molecules resulted. A single record per CDR3 protein comes from TCRdb applying MiXCR to the PCR reads. The sample lists approximately 730,000 distinct CDR3 sequences; under 60% were seen once. About this clonotype itself: Its antigen is still unknown.

This TCR came from a girl between 5 and 17 years old with multiple sclerosis. The sequenced sample consisted of blood.

The CDR3, as DNA: TGTGCCATCAGTTCGCCCCGTCTCTACGAGCAGTACTTC. Translated, it gives CAISSPRLYEQYF. This rearrangement joins TRBV10-3 to TRBJ2-7; D uncertain. This CDR3 is 13 amino acids long. Germline V CDR1 and CDR2: ENHRY, SYGVKD. With 5 bases removed from V and 3 bases from J, the gap between germline ends came to 11 bases.